This T cell receptor beta chain was identified in a study of OX40 agonist ivuxolimab in advanced cancers. As for the study in general: With ivuxolimab, an agonistic anti-OX40 (CD134) antibody, patients were treated.

There are 13 residues in the CDR3. From germline, CDR1 is MGHRA and CDR2 YSYEKL. The ends were cut back, 2 bases at V and 4 bases at J, with 8 bases in the middle. Study results and caveats: No antigen was identified for the clonally expanded peripheral T cells. The study found that CD8+ T cells averaged more expanded clones than CD4+.

The table came from immunoSEQ multiplex PCR; TCRdb's copy has only in-frame clones and leaves some out. Counted here are about 98,000 clones, 85% to 95% occurring once; the ten biggest clones make up 0.2% to 0.3%. Turning to this clone: Its antigen is not identified.

Here the sequenced sample was CD4+ or CD8+ T cells sorted from blood, taken in a trial of the OX40 agonist ivuxolimab. The gene calls are TRBV4-1 and TRBJ1-2; D uncertain. The receptor comes from an adult with an advanced solid tumor such as melanoma, head and neck, liver or kidney cancer. DNA of the CDR3: TGCGCCAGCAGCCAAATTACGGGCTATGGCTACACCTTC. Translated: CASSQITGYGYTF.